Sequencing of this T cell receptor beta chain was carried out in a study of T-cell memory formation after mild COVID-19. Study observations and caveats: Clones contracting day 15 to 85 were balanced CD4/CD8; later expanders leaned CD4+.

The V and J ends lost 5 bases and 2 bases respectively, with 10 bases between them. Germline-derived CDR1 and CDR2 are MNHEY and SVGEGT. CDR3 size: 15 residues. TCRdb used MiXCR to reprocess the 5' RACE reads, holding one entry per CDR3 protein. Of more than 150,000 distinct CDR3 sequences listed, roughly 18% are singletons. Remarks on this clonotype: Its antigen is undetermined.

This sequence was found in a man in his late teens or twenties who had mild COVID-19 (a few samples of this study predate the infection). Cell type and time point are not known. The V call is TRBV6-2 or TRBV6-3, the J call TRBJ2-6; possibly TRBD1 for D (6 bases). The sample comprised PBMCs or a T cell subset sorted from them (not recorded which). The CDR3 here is CASSRRGAGANVLTF. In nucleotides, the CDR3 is TGTGCCAGCAGTCGCAGGGGAGCTGGGGCCAACGTCCTGACTTTC.